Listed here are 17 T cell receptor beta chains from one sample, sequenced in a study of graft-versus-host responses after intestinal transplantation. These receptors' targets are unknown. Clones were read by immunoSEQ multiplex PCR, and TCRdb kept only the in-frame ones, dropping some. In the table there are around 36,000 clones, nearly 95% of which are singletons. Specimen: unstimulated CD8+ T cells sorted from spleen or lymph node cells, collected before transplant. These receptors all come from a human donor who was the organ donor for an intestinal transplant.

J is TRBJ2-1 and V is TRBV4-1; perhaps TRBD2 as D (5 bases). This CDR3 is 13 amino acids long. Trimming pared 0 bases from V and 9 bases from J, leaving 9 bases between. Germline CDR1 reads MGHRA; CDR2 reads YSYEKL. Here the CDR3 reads CASSQELGSEQFF. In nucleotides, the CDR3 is TGCGCCAGCAGCCAAGAATTAGGGAGTGAGCAGTTCTTC.

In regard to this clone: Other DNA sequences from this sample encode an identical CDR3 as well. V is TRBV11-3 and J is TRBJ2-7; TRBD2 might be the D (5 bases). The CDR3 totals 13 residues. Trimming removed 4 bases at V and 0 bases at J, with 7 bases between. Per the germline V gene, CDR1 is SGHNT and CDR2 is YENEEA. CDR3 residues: CASSSRDSYEQYF. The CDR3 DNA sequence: TGTGCCAGCAGCTCTCGGGACTCCTACGAGCAGTACTTC. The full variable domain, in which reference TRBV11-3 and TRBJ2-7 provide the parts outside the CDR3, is EAGVVQSPRYKIIEKKQPVAFWCNPISGHNTLYWYLQNLGQGPELLIRYENEEAVDDSQLPKDRFSAERLKGVDSTLKIQPAELGDSAVYLCASSSRDSYEQYFGPGTRLTVT.

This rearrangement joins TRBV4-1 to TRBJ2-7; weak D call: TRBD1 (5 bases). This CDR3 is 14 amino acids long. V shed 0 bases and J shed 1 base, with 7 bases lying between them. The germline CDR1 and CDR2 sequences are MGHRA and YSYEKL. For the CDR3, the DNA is TGCGCCAGCAGCCAAGAACAGGCTTCCTACGAGCAGTACTTC. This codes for CASSQEQASYEQYF.

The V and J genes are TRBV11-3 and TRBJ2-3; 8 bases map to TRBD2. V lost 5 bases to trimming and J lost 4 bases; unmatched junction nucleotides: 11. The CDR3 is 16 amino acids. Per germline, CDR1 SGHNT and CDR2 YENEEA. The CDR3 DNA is TGTGCCAGCAGCCCCAGATCGGGGGGGCGGGCAGATACGCAGTATTTT. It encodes CASSPRSGGRADTQYF.

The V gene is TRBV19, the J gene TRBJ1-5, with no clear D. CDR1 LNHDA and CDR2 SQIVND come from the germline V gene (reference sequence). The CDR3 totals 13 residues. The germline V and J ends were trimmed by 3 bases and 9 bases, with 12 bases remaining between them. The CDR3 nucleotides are TGTGCCAGTAGTATCGCCCAAGGGAGGCCCCAGCATTTT. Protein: CASSIAQGRPQHF.

The CDR3, as DNA: TGCGCCAGCAGCCCCACGGCGGCGAATCAGCCCCAGCATTTT. Translated, it gives CASSPTAANQPQHF. V usage is TRBV4-3 and J usage is TRBJ1-5; D ambiguous. Germline V gives CDR1 LGHNA, CDR2 YSLEER. The V and J ends lost 4 bases and 4 bases respectively, with 11 bases between them. The CDR3 runs to 14 residues.

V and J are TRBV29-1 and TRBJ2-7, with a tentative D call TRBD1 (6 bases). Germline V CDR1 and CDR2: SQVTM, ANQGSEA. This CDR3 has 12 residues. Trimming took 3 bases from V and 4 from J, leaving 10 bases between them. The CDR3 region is CSVEGQGYEQYF. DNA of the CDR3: TGCAGCGTTGAGGGGCAGGGGTACGAGCAGTACTTC.

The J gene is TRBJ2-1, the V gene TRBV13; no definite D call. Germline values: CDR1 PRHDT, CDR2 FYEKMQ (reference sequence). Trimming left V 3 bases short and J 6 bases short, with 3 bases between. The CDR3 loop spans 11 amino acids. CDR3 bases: TGTGCCAGCAGCTTGGGCAATGAGCAGTTCTTC. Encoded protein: CASSLGNEQFF.

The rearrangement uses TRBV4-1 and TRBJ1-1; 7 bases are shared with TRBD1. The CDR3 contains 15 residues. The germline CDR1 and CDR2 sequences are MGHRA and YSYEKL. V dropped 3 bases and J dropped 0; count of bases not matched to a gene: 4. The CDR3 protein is CASSQAGTVNTEAFF. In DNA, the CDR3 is TGCGCCAGCAGCCAGGCCGGGACAGTGAACACTGAAGCTTTCTTT.

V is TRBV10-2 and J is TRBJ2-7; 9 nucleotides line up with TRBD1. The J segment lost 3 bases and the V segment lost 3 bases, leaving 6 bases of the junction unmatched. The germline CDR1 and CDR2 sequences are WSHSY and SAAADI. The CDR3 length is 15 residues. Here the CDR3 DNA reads TGCGCCAGCAGTGAAAGGGACAGGGCCCACTACGAGCAGTACTTC. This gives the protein CASSERDRAHYEQYF.

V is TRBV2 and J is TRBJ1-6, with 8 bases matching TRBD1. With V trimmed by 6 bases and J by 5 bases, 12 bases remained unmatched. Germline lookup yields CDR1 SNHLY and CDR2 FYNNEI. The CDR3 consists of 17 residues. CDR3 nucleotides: TGTGCCAGCAGCTCGACACAGGGGGAGAAGGATAATTCACCCCTCCACTTT. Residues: CASSSTQGEKDNSPLHF.

CDR3 nucleotide sequence: TGCGCCAGCAGCTTGGATACTAGCTTAAGCTCCTACGAGCAGTACTTC. Its protein product is CASSLDTSLSSYEQYF. The chain combines TRBV5-1 with TRBJ2-7; possibly TRBD2 for D (6 bases). Germline V gene sequence: CDR1 SGHRS, CDR2 YFSETQ. Trimming cost V 0 bases and J 0 bases, with 13 bases left between them. The CDR3 spans 16 residues.

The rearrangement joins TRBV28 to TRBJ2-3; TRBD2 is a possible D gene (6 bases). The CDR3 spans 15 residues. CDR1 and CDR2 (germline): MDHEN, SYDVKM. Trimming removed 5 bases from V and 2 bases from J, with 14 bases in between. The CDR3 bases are TGTGCCAGCAGTGCCCGGGACTCTATCACAGATACGCAGTATTTT. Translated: CASSARDSITDTQYF.

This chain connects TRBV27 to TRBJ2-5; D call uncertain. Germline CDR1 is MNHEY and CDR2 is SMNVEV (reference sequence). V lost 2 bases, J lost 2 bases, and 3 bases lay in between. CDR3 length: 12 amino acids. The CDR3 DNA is TGTGCCAGCAGTTTAAGGCAAGAGACCCAGTACTTC. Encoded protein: CASSLRQETQYF.

The CDR3 DNA reads as TGTGCCAGCAGTTTGTCAGGGGGAGAGAGAGAGACCCAGTACTTC. Translated, it gives CASSLSGGERETQYF. The chain has TRBV6-5 and TRBJ2-5, with 7 bases aligning to TRBD1. This CDR3 spans 15 amino acids. Germline CDR1 and CDR2: MNHEY and SVGAGI. V was clipped by 4 bases and J by 4 bases; unmatched bases: 9.

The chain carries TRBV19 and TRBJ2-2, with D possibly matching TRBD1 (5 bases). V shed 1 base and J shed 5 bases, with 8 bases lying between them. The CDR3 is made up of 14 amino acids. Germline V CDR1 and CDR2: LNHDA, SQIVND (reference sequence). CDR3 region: CASSIGGWTGELFF. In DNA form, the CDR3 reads TGTGCCAGTAGTATAGGGGGCTGGACCGGGGAGCTGTTTTTT.

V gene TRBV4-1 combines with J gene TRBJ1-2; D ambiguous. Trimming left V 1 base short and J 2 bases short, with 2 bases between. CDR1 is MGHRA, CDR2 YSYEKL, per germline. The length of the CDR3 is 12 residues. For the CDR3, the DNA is TGCGCCAGCAGCCAAGGGAACTATGGCTACACCTTC. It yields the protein CASSQGNYGYTF.